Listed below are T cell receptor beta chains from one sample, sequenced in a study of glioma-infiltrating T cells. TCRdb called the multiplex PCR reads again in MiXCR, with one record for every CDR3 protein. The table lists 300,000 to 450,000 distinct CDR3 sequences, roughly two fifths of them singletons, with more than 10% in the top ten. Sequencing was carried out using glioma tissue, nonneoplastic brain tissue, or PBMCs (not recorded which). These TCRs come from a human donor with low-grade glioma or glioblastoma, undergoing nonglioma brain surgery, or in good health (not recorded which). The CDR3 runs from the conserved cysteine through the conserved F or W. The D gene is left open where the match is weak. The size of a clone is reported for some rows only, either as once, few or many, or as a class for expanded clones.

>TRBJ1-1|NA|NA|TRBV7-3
TGTGCCAGCAGCTCGACGGGACATCCGAGGTCCACTGAAGCTTTCTTT
CASSSTGHPRSTEAFF
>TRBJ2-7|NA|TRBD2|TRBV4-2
TGTGCCAGCAGCCAAGATCTAGCGGGAGACTACGAGCAGTACTTC
CASSQDLAGDYEQYF
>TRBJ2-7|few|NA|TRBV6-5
TGTGCCAGCAGTTACGCGGAGTACGAGCAGTACTTC
CASSYAEYEQYF
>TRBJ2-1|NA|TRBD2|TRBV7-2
TGTGCCAGCAGCTCCCGGACTAGCGGGGGTGGCTGGGAGCAGTTCTTC
CASSSRTSGGGWEQFF
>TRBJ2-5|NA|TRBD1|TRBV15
TGTGCCACCAGCGATCCCCGGGACAGGGGGCTCGGCGAGACCCAGTACTTC
CATSDPRDRGLGETQYF
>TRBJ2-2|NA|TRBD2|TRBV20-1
TGCAGTGCTAGAGATCACGGCCGGGGGGCCGGGGAGCTGTTTTTT
CSARDHGRGAGELFF
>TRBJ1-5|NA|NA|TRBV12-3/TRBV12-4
TGTGCCAGCAGTTCCGACGGCCATAGCAATCAGCCCCAGCATTTT
CASSSDGHSNQPQHF
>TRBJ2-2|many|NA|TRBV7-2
TGTGCCAGCAGCTGGGGCCACGAAACCGGGGAGCTGTTTTTT
CASSWGHETGELFF
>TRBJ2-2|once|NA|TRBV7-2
TGTGCCAGCAGGCAACAGGGAGGGAACACCGGGGAGCTGTTTTTT
CASRQQGGNTGELFF
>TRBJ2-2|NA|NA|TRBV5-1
TGCGCCAGCAGCTTGTTTAGCGGAAACACCGGGGAGCTGTTTTTT
CASSLFSGNTGELFF
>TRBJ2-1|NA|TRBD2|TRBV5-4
TGTGCCAGCAGCCTGCCTAGCGGGGGGTACAATGAGCAGTTCTTC
CASSLPSGGYNEQFF
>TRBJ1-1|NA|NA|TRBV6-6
TGTGCCAGCAGTTTTTCGTGGGACACTGAAACTTTCTTT
CASSFSWDTETFF
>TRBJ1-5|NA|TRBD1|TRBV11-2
TGTGCCAGCAGCTTGGACAGGGGGCTAAGACAGCCCCAGCATTTT
CASSLDRGLRQPQHF
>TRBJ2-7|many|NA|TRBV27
TGTGCCAGCAGTTTATGGGAGAACCCCTACGAGCAGTACTTC
CASSLWENPYEQYF
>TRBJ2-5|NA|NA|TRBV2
TGTGCCAGCAGTGAAATCCAAGGGGGGGAGACCCAGTACTTC
CASSEIQGGETQYF
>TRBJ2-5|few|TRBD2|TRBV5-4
TGTGCCAGCAGCTTAGAGACTAGCGCGATGACCCAGTACTTC
CASSLETSAMTQYF
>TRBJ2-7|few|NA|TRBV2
TGTGCCAGCAGGCCGGGCCAGAGAGGCGAGCAGTACTTC
CASRPGQRGEQYF
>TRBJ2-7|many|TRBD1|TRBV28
TGTGCCAGCAATCCCGGGACAGGGAGCGACGAGCAGTACTTC
CASNPGTGSDEQYF
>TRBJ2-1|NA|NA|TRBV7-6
TGTGCCAGCAGCCCTAGCGACGGGCGAAATGAGCAGTTCTTC
CASSPSDGRNEQFF
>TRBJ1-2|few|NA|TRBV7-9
TGTGCCAGCAGCTTCGTTGAGTCTGGGCTTTATGGCTACACCTTC
CASSFVESGLYGYTF
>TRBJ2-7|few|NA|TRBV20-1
TGCAGTGCTAGAGAAGGACAGCTCCCCAGCGAGCAGTACTTC
CSAREGQLPSEQYF
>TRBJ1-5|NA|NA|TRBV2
TGTGCCAGCAGTGGAGGGCAGCTCTATACGGGCAATCAGCCCCAGCATTTT
CASSGGQLYTGNQPQHF
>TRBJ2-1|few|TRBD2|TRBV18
TGTGCCAGCTCAACGACTAGCGGGATATACAATGAGCAGTTCTTC
CASSTTSGIYNEQFF
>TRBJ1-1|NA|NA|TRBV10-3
TGTGCCATCAGTGTTCAGAACACTGAAGCTTTCTTT
CAISVQNTEAFF
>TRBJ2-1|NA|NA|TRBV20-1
TGCAGTGCCCCCAGGACCGCCAACAATGGGCAGTTCTTC
CSAPRTANNGQFF
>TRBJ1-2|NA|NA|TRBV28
TGTGCCAGCAGTTCCCGAACGCACGGGCTCTATGGCTACACCTTC
CASSSRTHGLYGYTF
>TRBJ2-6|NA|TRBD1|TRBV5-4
TGTGCCAGCAGCTTGGGACAGGGGACGCGAGGCTCTGGGGCCAACGTCCTGACTTTC
CASSLGQGTRGSGANVLTF
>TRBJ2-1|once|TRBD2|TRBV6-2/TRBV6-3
TGTGCCAGCAGTTACTTACCGTCTAGCGGGGGTTACAATGAGCAGTTCTTC
CASSYLPSSGGYNEQFF
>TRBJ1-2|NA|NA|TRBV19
TGTGCCAGTAGTGGACCGGACACCTCTAACTATGGCTACACCTTC
CASSGPDTSNYGYTF
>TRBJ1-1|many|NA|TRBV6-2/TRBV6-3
TGTGCCAGCAGTTACAGGGCTACTGAAGCTTTCTTT
CASSYRATEAFF
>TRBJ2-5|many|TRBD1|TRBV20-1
TGCAGTGCTACTCCGGGACAGGGTTACGAGACCCAGTACTTC
CSATPGQGYETQYF
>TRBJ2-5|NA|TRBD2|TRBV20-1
TGCAGTGCGGGGGGACTAGCGGGAGGGAAAGAGACCCAGTACTTC
CSAGGLAGGKETQYF
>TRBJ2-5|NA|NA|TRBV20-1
TGCAGTGCTAGAGCGGGACACATGGTTCAAGAGATCCAGTACTTC
CSARAGHMVQEIQYF
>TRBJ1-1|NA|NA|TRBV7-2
TGTGCCAGCCGGGGCGGTTGGGCTGAAGCTTTCTTT
CASRGGWAEAFF
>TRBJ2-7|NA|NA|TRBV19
TGTGCCAGTAGTAGGGACAAGAACGAGCAGTACTTC
CASSRDKNEQYF
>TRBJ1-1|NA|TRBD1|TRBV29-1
TGCAGCGTTTCCGGACAGGGCCCCACTGAAGCTTTCTTT
CSVSGQGPTEAFF
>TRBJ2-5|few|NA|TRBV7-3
TGTGCCAGCAGCCCCGGTGGGACACTACAAGAGACCCAGTACTTC
CASSPGGTLQETQYF
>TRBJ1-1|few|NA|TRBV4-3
TGCGCCAGCAGCCAAGGATCCGGGATGATGAACACTGAAGCTTTCTTT
CASSQGSGMMNTEAFF